This T cell receptor (beta chain) was sequenced for a study of molecular identifiers for immune sequencing clone quantification. General study points: Clones exceeding 20 RNA copies carried over 98% of effector molecules but under 1% of naive-cell molecules.

Only one count was recorded for this clonotype. Its antigen remains unknown. Input for naive CD8 libraries was roughly 20,000 to 1,000,000 sorted cells; the RNA fraction used was 10%, 30% or 50%. Previously described methods and listed TCR primers were used for bulk TCR libraries. TCRdb processed the PCR reads anew with MiXCR; each CDR3 protein has one entry. The data contain about 320,000 distinct CDR3 sequences, about 23% of them seen just once; the ten biggest clones take up about 0.74%. CDR3 length equals 14 residues. From germline, CDR1 is SNHLY and CDR2 FYNNEI. V lost 6 bases and J lost 14, with 20 bases in between.

The rearrangement links TRBV2 to TRBJ1-6; possible D gene TRBD1, 5 bases. The sequenced material came from naive CD8+ T cells from blood, with Jurkat cell RNA spiked in. Subset: FACS-sorted CD8+CD4-CCR7+CD45RA+ naive T cells. The clonotype was recovered from a human donor in good health. Some libraries in this study had Jurkat cell RNA spiked in. Here the CDR3 reads CASRRQPPVITLHF. In nucleotides, the CDR3 is TGTGCCAGCAGAAGACAGCCCCCCGTTATCACCCTCCACTTT.